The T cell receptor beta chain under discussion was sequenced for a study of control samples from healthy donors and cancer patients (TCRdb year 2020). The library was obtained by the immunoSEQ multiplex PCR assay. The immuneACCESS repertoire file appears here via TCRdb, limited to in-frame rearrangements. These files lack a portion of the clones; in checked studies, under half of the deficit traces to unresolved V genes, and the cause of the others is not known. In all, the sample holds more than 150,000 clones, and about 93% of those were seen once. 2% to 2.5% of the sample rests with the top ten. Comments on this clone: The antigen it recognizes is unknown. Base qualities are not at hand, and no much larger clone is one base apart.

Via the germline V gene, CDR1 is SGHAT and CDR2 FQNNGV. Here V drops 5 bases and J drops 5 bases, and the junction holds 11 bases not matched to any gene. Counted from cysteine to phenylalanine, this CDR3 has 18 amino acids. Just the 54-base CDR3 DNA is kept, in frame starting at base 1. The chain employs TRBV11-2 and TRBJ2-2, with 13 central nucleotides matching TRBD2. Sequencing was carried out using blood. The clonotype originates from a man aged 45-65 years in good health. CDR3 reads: CASSAGLAGFDATGELFF. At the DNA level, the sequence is TGTGCCAGCAGCGCGGGACTAGCGGGATTCGATGCAACCGGGGAGCTGTTTTTT. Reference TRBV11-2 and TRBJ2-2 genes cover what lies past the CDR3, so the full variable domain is EAGVAQSPRYKIIEKRQSVAFWCNPISGHATLYWYQQILGQGPKLLIQFQNNGVVDDSQLPKDRFSAERLKGVDSTLKIQPAKLEDSAVYLCASSAGLAGFDATGELFFGEGSRLTVL.